The clone carrying this T cell receptor (beta chain) showed up just once. This sample was taken from a study of blood T cell repertoires in COVID-19. Trimming took off 0 bases at V and 9 bases at J, with 15 bases between the two ends. CDR3 length: 15 residues. Looked up from germline, CDR1 is LGHDT and CDR2 is YNNKEL (reference sequence). Sequencing used immunoSEQ multiplex PCR; TCRdb keeps in-frame clones, though not all of them. The sample has over 200,000 clones, under 85% seen once. This study enrolled people aged roughly 18 to 89 from roughly 22 US geographic areas. Cohort 3 donors were reported recovered after two negative PCRs, clearance, or symptom resolution.

The TCR sequence derives from a man aged 55-75 years who had recovered from COVID-19. The sample comprised PBMCs or T cells enriched from blood (not recorded which). J is TRBJ2-4 and V is TRBV3-1 (or the pseudogene TRBV3-2); D may be TRBD2 (5 bases). CDR3 sequence (DNA): TGTGCCAGCAGCCAAGATATCGGGGTACGGCGCATTCAGTACTTC. This gives the protein CASSQDIGVRRIQYF.